Below are 5 T cell receptor beta chains sequenced from a single sample in a study of T cell responses to AZD1222 COVID-19 vaccine. Clones were sequenced by immunoSEQ multiplex PCR, and TCRdb holds only the in-frame ones, with some missing. Seen here are 130,000 or so clones, 85% to 90% observed once, and the top ten hold roughly a quarter. The source material was peripheral blood, sampled on day 0 of AZD1222 vaccination. These receptors originate from an adult in good health.

V and J are TRBV7-8 and TRBJ2-4, with unresolved D. The CDR3 is made up of 17 amino acids. The germline V gene encodes CDR1 SGHVS and CDR2 FQNEAQ. V gave up 5 bases and J gave up 3 bases, with 20 bases separating them. CDR3 protein: CASSVKGGIWDKNIQYF. Here the CDR3 DNA reads TGTGCCAGCAGCGTCAAGGGTGGAATTTGGGACAAAAACATTCAGTACTTC.

The chain has TRBV15 and TRBJ1-1, with D perhaps TRBD1 (6 bases). Trimming cost V 5 bases and J 8 bases, with 12 bases left between them. This CDR3 contains 12 residues. CDR1 is LNHNV, CDR2 YYDKDF, per germline (reference sequence). CDR3 region: CATSGGQEEAFF. For the CDR3, the DNA is TGTGCCACCAGCGGGGGACAAGAAGAAGCTTTCTTT.

The chain joins TRBV2 to TRBJ2-5, with TRBD1 matching 7 bases. The CDR3 is 13 amino acids. Germline CDR1 SNHLY, CDR2 FYNNEI. The trim removed 6 bases at V and 1 base at J, leaving 2 bases unmatched. CDR3 DNA: TGTGCCAGCAGAGACAGGGCCCAAGAGACCCAGTACTTC. It encodes CASRDRAQETQYF.

This clone was counted a few times. CDR3: CASSLVTGTGPLNTEAFF. In nucleotides, the CDR3 is TGTGCCAGCAGCTTAGTAACAGGGACAGGCCCCTTGAACACTGAAGCTTTCTTT. J is TRBJ1-1 and V is TRBV7-6; the match to TRBD1 covers 8 bases. The CDR3 sequence is 18 residues long. V was clipped by 1 base and J by 0 bases; unmatched bases: 10. The V gene's germline CDR1 is SGHVS and CDR2 FNYEAQ.

The genes are TRBV7-9 and TRBJ2-7; D possibly uses TRBD1 or TRBD2 (5 bases each). Germline lookup yields CDR1 SEHNR and CDR2 FQNEAQ (reference sequence). Trimming took 2 bases from V and 0 from J, leaving 11 bases between them. This CDR3 is 15 amino acids long. The CDR3 bases are TGTGCCAGCAGCTTATTGGCAGGGAGCTCCTACGAGCAGTACTTC. This sequence encodes CASSLLAGSSYEQYF.